This entry concerns a single TCR beta chain. The record originates from a study of blood T cell repertoires in COVID-19. Study summary: Sites in the United States, Italy and Spain provided acute and convalescent COVID-19 samples. Nucleic acid was either cDNA or gDNA, and it came from T cells, B-cell-depleted T cells, or PBMCs.

Original data processing: Using reference gene primer amplification, nucleated cell counts were estimated. Sequencing used immunoSEQ multiplex PCR; TCRdb keeps in-frame clones, though not all of them. V, J and clone size reflect that table, while D and trimming were determined from the DNA. Among just over 650,000 clones, 85% to 90% were seen once, and the ten largest hold over 0.2%. Germline-derived CDR1 and CDR2 are SGHRS and YFSETQ. V trimming: 1 base; J trimming: 0 bases; junction bases outside the gene matches: 2. The length of the CDR3 is 16 residues. Sequenced sample: peripheral blood. This clonotype was sampled from a woman aged 18-29 years with acute or convalescent COVID-19. V usage is TRBV5-1 and J usage is TRBJ2-2, with TRBD1 matching 8 bases. This chain's CDR3 is CASSLRGQANTGELFF. The CDR3 DNA reads TGCGCCAGCAGCTTGAGGGGACAGGCGAACACCGGGGAGCTGTTTTTT. Looking up the rest from reference TRBV5-1 and TRBJ2-2 gives the full variable domain: KAGVTQTPRYLIKTRGQQVTLSCSPISGHRSVSWYQQTPGQGLQFLFEYFSETQRNKGNFPGRFSGRQFSNSRSEMNVSTLELGDSALYLCASSLRGQANTGELFFGEGSRLTVL.